This T cell receptor beta chain was obtained from a study of cytomegalovirus exposure and HLA in healthy donors. The CDR3 has 13 residues. V lost 6 bases to trimming and J lost 4 bases, with 12 bases between them. Germline V lookup: CDR1 SGHTA, CDR2 FQGTGA. The study ran its PCR with 60 Vbeta and 13 Jbeta primers. The assay was immunoSEQ multiplex PCR, and TCRdb's table has in-frame clones only and misses some. This sample's table has 200,000 or so clones. Source material: PBMCs. This clonotype originated in a boy between 10 and 17 years old in good health and CMV-seronegative. The V and J genes are TRBV7-3 and TRBJ1-1; D not certain. CDR3 loop: CASSLSASTEAFF. CDR3 in DNA: TGTGCCAGCAGTCTCAGCGCGAGCACTGAAGCTTTCTTT.